This T cell receptor beta chain emerged from a study of PD-L1 blockade in urothelial cancer. The diagnosis in patients was locally advanced or metastatic urothelial carcinoma. Libraries were prepared by immunoSEQ multiplex PCR; TCRdb keeps only in-frame clonotypes and omits some of them. The sample yields under 120,000 clones, around 82% seen once. With 7 bases removed from V and 4 bases from J, the gap between germline ends came to 11 bases. The CDR3 length is 13 residues. Germline CDR1 LNHDA, CDR2 SQIVND (reference sequence). The clonotype comes from a man aged 45-65 years with urothelial cancer. V usage is TRBV19 and J usage is TRBJ1-5; D not certain. Sequenced material: PBMCs, taken around atezolizumab (anti-PD-L1) treatment. CDR3 nucleotide sequence: TGTGCCAGTATCGGAACGGGAAATCAGCCCCAGCATTTT. Protein: CASIGTGNQPQHF.